The next 3 T cell receptor beta chains were all read from a single sample in a study of blood T cell repertoires in COVID-19. Assay used: immunoSEQ multiplex PCR; TCRdb lists only in-frame clones, some missing. The sample holds hundreds of thousands of clones, over 80% seen once. The sample consisted of peripheral blood. These receptors came from a woman aged 45-60 years with COVID-19, enrolled during active disease.

CDR3 sequence: CASSPPAVGTGYNSPLHF. CDR3 nucleotide sequence: TGTGCCAGCTCACCACCGGCAGTTGGGACAGGGTATAATTCACCCCTCCACTTT. V and J are TRBV18 and TRBJ1-6; 9 bases match TRBD1. CDR1 is KGHSH and CDR2 is LQKENI in the germline V gene. The CDR3 is made up of 18 amino acids. V dropped 0 bases and J dropped 4; count of bases not matched to a gene: 7.

A few counts support this clone. The chain recombines TRBV7-3 with TRBJ2-3; 9 nucleotides line up with TRBD2. J gave up 4 bases and V 5 bases, and 13 bases lay outside the gene matches. The CDR3 is 17 amino acids. Germline CDR1 is SGHTA and CDR2 is FQGTGA. DNA for the CDR3: TGTGCCAGCAGCCTCGGGGGCGCGGGAGGGTGGGCAGATACGCAGTATTTT. Its protein is CASSLGGAGGWADTQYF.

The chain employs TRBV10-1 and TRBJ2-2; D gene uncertain. Trimming shortened V by 8 bases and J by 1 base, and 8 bases separated the two germline ends. In germline, CDR1 is WNHNN, CDR2 SYGVQD (reference sequence). This CDR3 region has 13 residues. The CDR3 loop is CASSGKNTGELFF. The CDR3 bases are TGCGCCAGCTCAGGCAAGAACACCGGGGAGCTGTTTTTT.